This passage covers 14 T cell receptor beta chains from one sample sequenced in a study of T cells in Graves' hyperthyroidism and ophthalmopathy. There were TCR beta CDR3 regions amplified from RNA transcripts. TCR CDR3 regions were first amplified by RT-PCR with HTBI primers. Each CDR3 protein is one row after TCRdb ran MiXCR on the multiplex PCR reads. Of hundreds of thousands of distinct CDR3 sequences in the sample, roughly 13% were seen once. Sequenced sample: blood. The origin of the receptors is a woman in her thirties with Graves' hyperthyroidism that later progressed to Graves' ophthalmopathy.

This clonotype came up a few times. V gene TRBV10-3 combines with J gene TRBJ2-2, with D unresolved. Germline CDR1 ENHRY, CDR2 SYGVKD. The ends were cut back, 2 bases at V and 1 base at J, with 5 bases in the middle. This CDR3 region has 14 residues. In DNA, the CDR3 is TGTGCCATCAGTGAGCCAGAGAACACCGGGGAGCTGTTTTTT. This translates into CAISEPENTGELFF.

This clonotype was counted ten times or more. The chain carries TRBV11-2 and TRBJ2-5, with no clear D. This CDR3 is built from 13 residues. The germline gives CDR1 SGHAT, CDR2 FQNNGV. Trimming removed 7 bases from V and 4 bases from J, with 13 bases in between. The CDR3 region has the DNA TGTGCCAGCACCCACCCCCAGAGAGAGACCCAGTACTTC. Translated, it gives CASTHPQRETQYF.

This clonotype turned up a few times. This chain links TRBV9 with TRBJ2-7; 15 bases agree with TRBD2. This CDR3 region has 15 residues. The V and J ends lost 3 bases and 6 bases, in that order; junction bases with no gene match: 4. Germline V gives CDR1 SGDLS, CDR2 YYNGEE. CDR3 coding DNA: TGTGCCAGCAGCGGGGGGGGACTAGCGGGAGGCGAGCAGTACTTC. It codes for CASSGGGLAGGEQYF. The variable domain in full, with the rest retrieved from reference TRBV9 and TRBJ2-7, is DSGVTQTPKHLITATGQRVTLRCSPRSGDLSVYWYQQSLDQGLQFLIQYYNGEERAKGNILERFSAQQFPDLHSELNLSSLELGDSALYFCASSGGGLAGGEQYFGPGTRLTVT.

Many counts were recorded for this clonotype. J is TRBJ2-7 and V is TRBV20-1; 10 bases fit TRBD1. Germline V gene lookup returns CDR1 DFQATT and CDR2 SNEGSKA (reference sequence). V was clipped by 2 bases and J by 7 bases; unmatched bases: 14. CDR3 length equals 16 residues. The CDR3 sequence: CSARPTPGQGLGEQYF. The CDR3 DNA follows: TGCAGTGCTAGACCTACTCCGGGACAGGGGCTCGGGGAGCAGTACTTC.

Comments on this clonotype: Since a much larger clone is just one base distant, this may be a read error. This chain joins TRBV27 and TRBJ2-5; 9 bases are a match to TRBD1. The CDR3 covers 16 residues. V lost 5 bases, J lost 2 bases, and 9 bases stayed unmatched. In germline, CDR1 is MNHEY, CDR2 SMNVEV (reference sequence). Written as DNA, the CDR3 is TGTGCCAGCAGTCCGAGAGCCGGGACAGGGCAAGAGACCCAGTACTTC. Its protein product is CASSPRAGTGQETQYF.

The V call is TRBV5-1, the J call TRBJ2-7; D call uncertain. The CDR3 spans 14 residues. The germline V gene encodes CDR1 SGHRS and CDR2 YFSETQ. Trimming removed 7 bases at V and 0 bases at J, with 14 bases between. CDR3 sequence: CASSVRISSYEQYF. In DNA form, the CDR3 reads TGCGCCAGCTCAGTCCGGATCTCCTCCTACGAGCAGTACTTC.

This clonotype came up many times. DNA for the CDR3: TGTGCCAGCAGCTTGAGTTCATATGCCAGGGATTACGTTTATAACACTGAAGCTTTCTTT. Protein product: CASSLSSYARDYVYNTEAFF. The genes are TRBV5-4 and TRBJ1-1; TRBD1 is a possible D gene (5 bases). The CDR3 length is 20 residues. Looked up from germline, CDR1 is SGHNT and CDR2 is YYREEE (reference sequence). V dropped 1 base and J dropped 2 bases, with 27 bases sitting between them.

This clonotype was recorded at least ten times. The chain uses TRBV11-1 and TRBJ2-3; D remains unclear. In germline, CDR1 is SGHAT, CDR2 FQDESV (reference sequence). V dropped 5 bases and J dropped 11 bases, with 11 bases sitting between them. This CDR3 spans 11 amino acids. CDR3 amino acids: CASSPSVGQYF. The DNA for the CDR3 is TGTGCCAGCAGCCCCTCTGTGGGGCAGTATTTT.

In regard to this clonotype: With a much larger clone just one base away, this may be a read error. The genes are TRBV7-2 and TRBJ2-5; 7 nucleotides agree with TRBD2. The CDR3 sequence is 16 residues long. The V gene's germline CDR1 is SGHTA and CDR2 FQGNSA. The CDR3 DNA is TGTGCCAGCAGCTACCCTCTAGAGGTGGGGGGGGAGACCAAGTACTTC. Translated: CASSYPLEVGGETKYF.

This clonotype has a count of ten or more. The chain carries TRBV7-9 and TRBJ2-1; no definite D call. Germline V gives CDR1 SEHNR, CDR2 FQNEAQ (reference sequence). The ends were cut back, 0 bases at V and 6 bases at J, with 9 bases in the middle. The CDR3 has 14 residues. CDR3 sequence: CASSLAKSPNEQFF. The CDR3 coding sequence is TGTGCCAGCAGCTTAGCGAAGAGCCCCAATGAGCAGTTCTTC. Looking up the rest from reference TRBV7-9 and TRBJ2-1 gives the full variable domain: DTGVSQNPRHKITKRGQNVTFRCDPISEHNRLYWYRQTLGQGPEFLTYFQNEAQLEKSRLLSDRFSAERPKGSFSTLEIQRTEQGDSAMYLCASSLAKSPNEQFFGPGTRLTVL.

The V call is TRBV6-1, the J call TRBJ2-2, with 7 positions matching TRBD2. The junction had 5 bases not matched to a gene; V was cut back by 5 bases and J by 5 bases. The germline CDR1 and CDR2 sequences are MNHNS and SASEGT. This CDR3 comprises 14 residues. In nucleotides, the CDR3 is TGTGCCAGCAGTCTAGCGGAGCTAACCGGGGAGCTGTTTTTT. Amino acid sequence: CASSLAELTGELFF.

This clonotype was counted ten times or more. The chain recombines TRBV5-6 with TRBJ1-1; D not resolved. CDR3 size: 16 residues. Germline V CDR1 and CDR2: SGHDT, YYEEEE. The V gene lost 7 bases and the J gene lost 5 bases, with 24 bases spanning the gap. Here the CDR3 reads CASRPLGRPPGTEAFF. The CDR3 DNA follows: TGTGCCAGCCGTCCCCTAGGGAGGCCCCCGGGAACTGAAGCTTTCTTT. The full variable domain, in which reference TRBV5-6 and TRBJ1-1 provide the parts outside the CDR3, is DAGVTQSPTHLIKTRGQQVTLRCSPKSGHDTVSWYQQALGQGPQFIFQYYEEEERQRGNFPDRFSGHQFPNYSSELNVNALLLGDSALYLCASRPLGRPPGTEAFFGQGTRLTVV.

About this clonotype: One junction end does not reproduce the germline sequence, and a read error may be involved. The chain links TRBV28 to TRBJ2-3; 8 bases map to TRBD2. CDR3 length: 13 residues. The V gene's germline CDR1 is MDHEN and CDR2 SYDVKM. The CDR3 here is CASSLETATSDDF. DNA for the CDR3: TGTGCCAGCAGTTTGGAGACCGCGACTAGCGACGATTTT.

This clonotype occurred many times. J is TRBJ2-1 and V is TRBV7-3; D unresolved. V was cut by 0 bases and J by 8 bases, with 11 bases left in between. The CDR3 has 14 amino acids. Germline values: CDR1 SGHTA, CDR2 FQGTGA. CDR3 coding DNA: TGTGCCAGCAGCTTAACTACAATAGCCGATGAGCAGTTCTTC. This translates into CASSLTTIADEQFF.